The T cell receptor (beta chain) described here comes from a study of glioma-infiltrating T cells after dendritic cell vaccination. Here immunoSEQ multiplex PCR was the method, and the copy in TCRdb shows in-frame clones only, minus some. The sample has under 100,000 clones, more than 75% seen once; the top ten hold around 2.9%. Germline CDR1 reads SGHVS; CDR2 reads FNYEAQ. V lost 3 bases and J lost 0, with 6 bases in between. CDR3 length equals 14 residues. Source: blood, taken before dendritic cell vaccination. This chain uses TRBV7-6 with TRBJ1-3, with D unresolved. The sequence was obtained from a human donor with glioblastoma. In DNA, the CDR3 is TGTGCCAGCAGCTTGGCAGTCTCTGGAAACACCATATATTTT. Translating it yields CASSLAVSGNTIYF.